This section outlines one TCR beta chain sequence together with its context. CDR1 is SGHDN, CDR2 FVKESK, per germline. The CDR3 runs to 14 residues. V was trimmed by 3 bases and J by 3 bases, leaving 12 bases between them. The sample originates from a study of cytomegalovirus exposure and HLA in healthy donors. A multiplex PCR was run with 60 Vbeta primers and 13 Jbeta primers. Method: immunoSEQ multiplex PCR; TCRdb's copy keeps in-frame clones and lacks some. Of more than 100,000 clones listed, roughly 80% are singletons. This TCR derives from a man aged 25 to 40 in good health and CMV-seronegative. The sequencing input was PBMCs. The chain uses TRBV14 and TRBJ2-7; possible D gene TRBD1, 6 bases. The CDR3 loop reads CASSHRGFSYEQYF. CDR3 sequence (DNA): TGTGCCAGCAGCCACAGGGGATTTAGCTACGAGCAGTACTTC.